This T cell receptor (beta chain) was documented in a study of OX40 agonist ivuxolimab in advanced cancers. About the full investigation: Ivuxolimab, which targeted the costimulatory receptor OX40 (CD134), was an agonistic, fully human IgG2 monoclonal antibody. Intravenous ivuxolimab was administered to patients every 2 weeks at six dose levels: 0.01, 0.1, 0.3, 1.5, 3 and 10 mg/kg. Of the approximately 53 patients in dose escalation, some 20 had hepatocellular carcinoma, some 15 had melanoma, 9 had renal cell carcinoma and 9 had head and neck cancer. A male proportion of under 85% and a mean age of approximately 61 years, ranging from about 20 to 80, were recorded for the dose-escalation cohort. Prior anti-PD-1, anti-PD-L1 or anti-CTLA-4 therapy was permitted, and checkpoint inhibitors had been received by about 36% of dose-escalation patients. Three dose-escalation patients achieved partial responses, one with hepatocellular carcinoma and two with cutaneous melanoma. The purpose of peripheral TCRbeta sequencing was to test whether ivuxolimab changed TCR sequence diversity and led to clonal T-cell expansion. The monotherapy dose-escalation portion (N = 52 patients) of the phase I ivuxolimab trial is reported in the paper. Overall results and qualifications from the work: The antigen specificity of the peripheral T cells that underwent clonal expansion was not determined. At doses of 0.1 to 3.0 mg/kg, clonal expansion of both CD4+ and CD8+ T cells in blood was seen between baseline and week 6. Low levels of normalized T-cell clonal expansion were also seen in some patients who did not respond. In partial responders in the 0.1-3.0 mg/kg groups, normalized peripheral clonal expansion was found to be among the lowest, especially among CD8+ T cells. After ivuxolimab, more expanded clones were found on average in CD8+ T cells than in CD4+ T cells.

The trial excluded patients who had a history of autoimmune disease or were on systemic immunosuppression. In every dose cohort, peripheral blood was drawn for TCR sequencing at baseline, cycle 4 day 1, and cycle 7 day 1. Samples came from an open-label, multicenter, first-in-human phase I dose-escalation trial of ivuxolimab. Adults with locally advanced or metastatic head and neck squamous cell, hepatocellular, melanoma or renal cell carcinoma were enrolled in the trial. Before TCR sequencing, CD4+ and CD8+ T cells were separately sorted from peripheral blood. For sequencing of the TCRbeta CDR3 region, genomic DNA was extracted from the sorted cells. TCRbeta CDR3 regions were sequenced using the immunoSEQ Assay. What TCRdb holds here is the immuneACCESS table cut down to in-frame rearrangements. Part of the clones is not present; checked against another copy, under half of the missing clones reflect an unresolved V gene, and the others are unexplained. For this sample the table gives 57,000 or so clones, of which around 86% were detected only once. The top ten clonotypes cover around 2.5% of the sample.

On this clone itself: Which antigen it targets is not known. Per-nucleotide qualities are absent, and no much larger clonotype sits a single base away.

For CDR1 and CDR2, the germline V gene lists MNHNS and SASEGT. The CDR3 runs 15 residues from the cysteine to the phenylalanine. Just the 45-base CDR3 DNA is kept, in frame starting at base 1. V and J are truncated by 6 bases and 7 bases respectively, leaving an intervening sequence of 21 bases. The input for sequencing was CD4+ or CD8+ T cells sorted from blood, taken in a trial of the OX40 agonist ivuxolimab. The chain is made from TRBV6-1 and TRBJ1-2, and possibly TRBD1, on 5 matching bases. This TCR was sampled from an adult with an advanced solid tumor such as melanoma, head and neck, liver or kidney cancer. The DNA sequence is TGTGCCAGCAGAACTGCCGGGACCGCTGGGGCTGGCTACACCTTC. Its coded protein is CASRTAGTAGAGYTF.